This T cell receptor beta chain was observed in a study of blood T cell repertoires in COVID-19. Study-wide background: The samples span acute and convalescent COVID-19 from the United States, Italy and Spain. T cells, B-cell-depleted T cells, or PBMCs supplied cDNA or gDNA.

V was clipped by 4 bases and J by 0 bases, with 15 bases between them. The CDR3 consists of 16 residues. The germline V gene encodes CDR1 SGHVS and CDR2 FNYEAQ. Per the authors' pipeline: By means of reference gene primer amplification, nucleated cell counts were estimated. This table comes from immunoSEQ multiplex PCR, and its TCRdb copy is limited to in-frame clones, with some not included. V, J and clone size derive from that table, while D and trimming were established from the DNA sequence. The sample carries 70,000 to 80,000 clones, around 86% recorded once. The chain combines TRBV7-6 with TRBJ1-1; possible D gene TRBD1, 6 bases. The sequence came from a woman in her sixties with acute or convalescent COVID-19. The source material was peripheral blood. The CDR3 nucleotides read TGTGCCAGCAGCTGGGGAGGGGGGGACATGAACACTGAAGCTTTCTTT. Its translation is CASSWGGGDMNTEAFF.